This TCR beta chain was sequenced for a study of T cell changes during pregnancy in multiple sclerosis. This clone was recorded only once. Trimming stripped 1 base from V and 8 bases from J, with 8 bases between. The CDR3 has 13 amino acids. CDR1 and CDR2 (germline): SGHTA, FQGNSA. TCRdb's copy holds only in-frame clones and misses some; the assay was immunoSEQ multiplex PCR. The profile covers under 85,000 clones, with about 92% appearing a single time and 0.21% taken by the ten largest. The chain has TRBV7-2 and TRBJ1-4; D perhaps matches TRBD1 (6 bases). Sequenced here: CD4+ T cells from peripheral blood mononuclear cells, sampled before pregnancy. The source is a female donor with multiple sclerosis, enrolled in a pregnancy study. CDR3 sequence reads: CASSLEGGEKLFF. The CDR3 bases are TGTGCCAGCAGCTTAGAGGGGGGGGAAAAACTGTTTTTT. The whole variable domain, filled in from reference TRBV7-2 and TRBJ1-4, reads GAGVSQSPSNKVTEKGKDVELRCDPISGHTALYWYRQSLGQGLEFLIYFQGNSAPDKSGLPSDRFSAERTGGSVSTLTIQRTQQEDSAVYLCASSLEGGEKLFFGSGTQLSVL.